This T cell receptor beta chain appears in the sequencing data of a study of CD8+ T cells in alopecia areata. Study background: Each day, treated patients took oral tofacitinib twice, at 5 to 10 mg per dose. Tofacitinib dosing lasted 6 to 18 months, which was then followed by 6 months off drug. Among treated patients, severity was scored by affected scalp area percentage.

cDNA reverse transcribed from extracted RNA served as the sequencing template. Produced via immunoSEQ multiplex PCR; TCRdb's table is partial and in-frame only. The data contain 140,000 to 150,000 clones, roughly 52% of them seen just once; the ten biggest clones take up about 15%. Germline CDR1 reads MGHDK; CDR2 reads SYGVNS. The V end lost 4 bases, the J end lost 6 bases, and 12 bases lay between the germline ends. CDR3 length equals 13 residues. The count of this clone is one. Its antigen is not identified. Treatment noted: oral pan-JAK inhibitor, 5-10 mg twice daily. Findings and caveats of the study: Scalp data also include sequences from resident alphabeta T cells of normal skin.

The rearrangement links TRBV25-1 to TRBJ1-1; tentative D call: TRBD1 (5 bases). The sequence derives from a human donor with alopecia areata. The sequencing used CD8+ T cells sorted from blood, collected at week 4, from a patient treated with tofacitinib. The chain's CDR3 is CASSAGVISEAFF. CDR3 DNA: TGTGCCAGCAGTGCGGGGGTAATATCTGAAGCTTTCTTT.